This T cell receptor beta chain stems from a study of blood T cell repertoires in COVID-19 (dated by TCRdb to the early 2020s). Describing the broader study: Samples covering the acute and convalescent phases of COVID-19 were provided by collaborators in the United States, Italy and Spain. The prospective study material was composed of cDNA or gDNA derived from T cells, B-cell-depleted T cells, or PBMCs. Deeply sampled blood TCRbeta repertoires from subjects exposed to, actively infected with, or recovered from COVID-19 were included in the dataset. The repertoires were released in a freely available public database meant as a resource for research on the immune response to SARS-CoV-2. Samples were obtained from the ongoing ImmuneRACE study (first 160 participants) and from over 1,000 subjects provided by 6 global collaborators. A de-identified subject ID, COVID-19 status, age in years and sex were almost always included in the sample metadata. Where HLA class I and class II types were available, the types were taken from metadata supplied by the sample provider, not from assay-based typing.

The immunoSEQ Assay, a bias-controlled multiplex PCR, was used to amplify TCRbeta CDR3 regions from genomic DNA. The authors' analysis ran thus. Within the assay, amplification of reference gene primers was used to estimate how many nucleated cells each sample contained. Sequence reads were collapsed and filtered to measure the absolute abundance of every unique TCRbeta CDR3 rearrangement. For each sample, productive Simpson clonality was calculated as the square root of Simpson's diversity index over productive rearrangements. As stored in TCRdb, this immuneACCESS dataset retains in-frame rearrangements with V and J assigned. A fraction of the clones does not appear; measured against another copy, unresolved V genes explain less than half of the discrepancy, and the remainder lacks a known reason. D and trimming come from the DNA, and the V and J calls and clone size come from that table. The sample records tens of thousands of clones, roughly 86% of which are singletons. Approximately 16% of the sample is in the top ten clones.

Beyond this particular receptor, the publication reports: The quantity of clinical and demographic metadata differed by source and by participant and was supplied without curation.

One collaborating source in Seattle enrolled patients during active infection and followed them longitudinally through the course of disease. Collaborating institutions collected whole blood in K2EDTA tubes following their own protocols. For TCRbeta analysis, collaborators shipped samples as frozen whole blood, isolated PBMCs, or DNA extracted from either of those sample types. This clone appeared a few times. This clone's antigen is unknown. Base qualities are not at hand, and no much larger clone is one base apart. CDR1 SEHNR and CDR2 FQNEAQ are derived from the germline V gene (reference sequence). A distance of 16 bases separates the germline ends of V and J, which lose 5 bases and 0 bases respectively. Measured from the cysteine to the phenylalanine, the CDR3 is 16 residues long. The retained sequence is limited to the CDR3, 48 bases, with the frame set at the first base.

Rearrangement joined TRBV7-9 to TRBJ1-1; TRBD1 is a weak D gene call, 6 bases matching. Sequencing was done on a sample of peripheral blood. The sequence came from a man aged 40-49 years with COVID-19, enrolled during active disease. The CDR3 in this case is CASSETGAQMNTEAFF. DNA sequence: TGTGCCAGCAGCGAGACAGGAGCACAGATGAACACTGAAGCTTTCTTT.